Reported below is one T cell receptor beta chain. The specificity of this receptor is unknown. No qualities accompany the bases; no much larger clone lies one base away. The data were obtained in a study of blood T cell repertoires in COVID-19 (dated by TCRdb to 2018 to 2020). Regarding the complete study: The collaborator samples originated in the United States, Italy and Spain and spanned the acute and convalescent phases of COVID-19. The prospective study material was composed of cDNA or gDNA derived from T cells, B-cell-depleted T cells, or PBMCs. The dataset comprised deeply sampled blood TCRbeta repertoires from subjects exposed to, actively infected with, or recovered from COVID-19. The repertoires were released in a freely available public database intended as a resource for research on the immune response to SARS-CoV-2. Samples came from the ongoing ImmuneRACE study (first 160 participants) plus 1,254 subjects from 6 global collaborators. A de-identified subject ID, COVID-19 status, age in years and sex were almost always included in the sample metadata. Where available, HLA class I and class II types were taken from metadata supplied by the sample provider and were not determined by assay-based typing. General findings and caveats noted by the study authors: The amount of clinical and demographic metadata varied by source and participant and was provided uncurated.

Participants in the prospective study were enrolled through a virtual design, were aged roughly 18 to 100 years, and lived in about 25 United States geographic areas. In the prospective study, participants were assigned to cohorts based on the clinical history participants reported in a screening survey and a study questionnaire. In the prospective study, mobile phlebotomists collected whole blood, serum and a nasopharyngeal or oropharyngeal swab from each participant. Over an approximately 2-month period, participants in the prospective study had the option of providing additional blood draws and questionnaires. Before DNA extraction, blood samples from the prospective study were shipped at room temperature or frozen. TCRbeta CDR3 regions were amplified from genomic DNA by means of the immunoSEQ Assay, a bias-controlled multiplex PCR. Regarding the original processing steps: The number of nucleated cells in each sample was estimated by amplification of reference gene primers within the assay. To quantify the absolute abundance of each unique TCRbeta CDR3 rearrangement, sequence reads were collapsed and filtered. For each sample, productive Simpson clonality was calculated by taking the square root of Simpson's diversity index across productive rearrangements. Not all clones reach the TCRdb copy of this immuneACCESS table, which keeps in-frame sequences only. Checked studies attribute under half of the gap to unresolved V genes and leave the rest unexplained. The DNA gave D and trimming, while V, J and clone size come from that table. Recorded for this sample are about 210,000 clones; 81% of them occurred a single time. Of the sample, around 8.9% falls within the top ten clones.

Via the germline V gene, CDR1 is SGHNT and CDR2 YENEEA. The CDR3 starts with the cysteine, ends with the phenylalanine, and has 13 residues. Only CDR3 DNA is held: 39 bases, read in frame from base 1. Germline trimming: 5 bases from V, 9 bases from J; junction bases outside gene matches: 5. This TCR derives from a woman in her forties or fifties with acute COVID-19. Sequencing was performed on PBMCs or T cells enriched from blood (not recorded which). The receptor chain draws on TRBV11-3 and TRBJ2-2, and 8 junction bases match TRBD1. The DNA reads TGTGCCAGCAGCGGACAGGGAACGAGGGAGCTGTTTTTT. It is translated as CASSGQGTRELFF. The CDR3 plus the reference TRBV11-3 and TRBJ2-2 genes for the other parts give the full variable domain: EAGVVQSPRYKIIEKKQPVAFWCNPISGHNTLYWYLQNLGQGPELLIRYENEEAVDDSQLPKDRFSAERLKGVDSTLKIQPAELGDSAVYLCASSGQGTRELFFGEGSRLTVL.